This T cell receptor beta chain was identified in a study of spatial heterogeneity in lung cancer. Documented time point: sample taken at primary tumor resection. Sequencing was performed on whole RNA extracted from tumor and nontumor lung tissue, or from frozen PBMC, and the material was left unsorted. Each CDR3 protein gets one entry after TCRdb re-called the 5' RACE reads with MiXCR. The sample yields 40,000 to 45,000 distinct CDR3 sequences, approximately 7% seen once. The CDR3 length is 19 residues. Germline trimming cut 4 bases from V and 2 bases from J; bases unmatched to any gene: 12. Germline lookup yields CDR1 SGHRS and CDR2 YFSETQ.

This TCR was sampled from a female donor with early-stage non-small cell lung cancer. The material sequenced was PBMCs, taken at surgery. This chain links TRBV5-1 with TRBJ2-3; 14 bases are shared with TRBD2. The CDR3 coding sequence is TGCGCCAGCAGCCATACGACTAGCGGGGGGGCCGTTTACACAGATACGCAGTATTTT. This codes for CASSHTTSGGAVYTDTQYF.